This entry lists 20 T cell receptor beta chains sequenced from one sample in a study of control samples from healthy donors and cancer patients (dated by TCRdb to the early 2020s). The library relied on the immunoSEQ multiplex PCR assay. TCRdb's version of the immuneACCESS table is confined to in-frame rearrangements and falls short of the full clone set. An unresolved V gene accounts for under half of the shortfall where checked; the remainder is of unknown origin. The sample table lists approximately 110,000 clones, around 89% of them with a count of one. 17% of the sample belongs to the ten largest clones. The sample was blood. Receptor source: a woman in her forties or fifties in good health.

The chain is built from TRBV5-6 and TRBJ1-6; weak D call: TRBD1 (5 bases). Trimming shortened V by 0 bases and J by 5 bases, and 9 bases separated the two germline ends. The germline V gene has CDR1 SGHDT and CDR2 YYEEEE. The CDR3 length is 15 residues. CDR3 sequence: CASSLVWGHNSPLHF. The CDR3 DNA reads as TGTGCCAGCAGCTTGGTGTGGGGACATAATTCACCCCTCCACTTT.

V is TRBV12-3 or TRBV12-4 and J is TRBJ1-5; 8 nucleotides line up with TRBD1. J was trimmed by 6 bases and V by 6 bases; bases with no gene match: 4. The CDR3 contains 13 residues. CDR3 nucleotide sequence: TGTGCCAGCAGCGGACAGGGAGTTCAGCCCCAGCATTTT. It specifies CASSGQGVQPQHF.

V gene TRBV10-3 combines with J gene TRBJ2-7; D ambiguous. Germline CDR1 is ENHRY and CDR2 is SYGVKD. The CDR3 totals 13 residues. The V and J ends lost 0 bases and 7 bases respectively, with 10 bases between them. The CDR3 nucleotides read TGTGCCATCAGTGAGTCCAACGTTTCGGAGCAGTACGTC. It is translated as CAISESNVSEQYV.

The gene calls are TRBV7-2 and TRBJ2-7, with 9 positions matching TRBD2. The CDR3 totals 15 residues. CDR1 and CDR2 (germline): SGHTA, FQGNSA. Germline trimming cut 5 bases from V and 0 bases from J; bases unmatched to any gene: 5. The DNA for the CDR3 is TGTGCCAGCAGCGATAGCGGGGGAGTCTCCTACGAGCAGTACTTC. It specifies CASSDSGGVSYEQYF.

This sequence joins TRBV19 and TRBJ1-2; D gene ambiguous. V lost 5 bases and J lost 3, with 10 bases in between. The CDR3 consists of 13 residues. Germline lookup yields CDR1 LNHDA and CDR2 SQIVND (reference sequence). In DNA, the CDR3 is TGTGCCAGTAGTCGGGCTGTGGACTATGGCTACACCTTC. Translation gives CASSRAVDYGYTF.

The V gene is TRBV6-5, the J gene TRBJ2-5; 8 bases align to TRBD2. V lost 10 bases and J lost 5; bases outside the gene matches: 9. CDR3 length equals 13 residues. In germline, CDR1 is MNHEY, CDR2 SVGAGI. Here the CDR3 reads CAITGTSGETQYF. CDR3 DNA: TGTGCCATAACCGGGACTAGTGGTGAGACCCAGTACTTC.

The chain recombines TRBV7-9 with TRBJ1-4, with a possible D match to TRBD1 (6 bases). Deletions cut 2 bases from V and 8 bases from J, with 21 bases between. The CDR3 consists of 17 residues. Per the germline V gene, CDR1 is SEHNR and CDR2 is FQNEAQ (reference sequence). The CDR3 here is CASSLLVTGAVEEKLFF. The CDR3 DNA sequence: TGTGCCAGCAGCTTATTGGTTACGGGGGCCGTGGAGGAAAAACTGTTTTTT.

The J gene is TRBJ2-6, the V gene TRBV19, with 8 bases lining up with TRBD1. This CDR3 spans 18 amino acids. Per germline, CDR1 LNHDA and CDR2 SQIVND (reference sequence). Unmatched junction bases numbered 15, after V lost 11 bases and J lost 0 bases. CDR3 in DNA: TGTGCCGGGGGGCCCAGGGGGCTCAAGAGCTCTGGGGCCAACGTCCTGACTTTC. This translates into CAGGPRGLKSSGANVLTF.

This sequence joins TRBV6-1 and TRBJ1-6, with D unresolved. This CDR3 contains 20 residues. Germline V CDR1 and CDR2: MNHNS, SASEGT. The germline V and J ends were trimmed by 1 base and 0 bases, with 19 bases remaining between them. This CDR3 is CASSEGASKVFSSYNSPLHF. CDR3 DNA: TGTGCCAGCAGTGAAGGGGCGAGTAAAGTGTTTAGCTCCTATAATTCACCCCTCCACTTT.

The rearrangement links TRBV6-1 to TRBJ1-1, with D perhaps matching TRBD1 (6 bases). Germline V gives CDR1 MNHNS, CDR2 SASEGT. The CDR3 consists of 16 residues. V was cut by 3 bases and J by 1 base, with 15 bases left in between. This chain's CDR3 is CASSDPGAIGNTEAFF. The CDR3 DNA follows: TGTGCCAGCAGTGACCCGGGGGCAATTGGGAACACTGAAGCTTTCTTT.

The chain is built from TRBV9 and TRBJ2-1; possibly TRBD2 for D (7 bases). CDR3 length: 14 residues. Trimming cost V 5 bases and J 6 bases, with 15 bases left between them. Germline assignment: CDR1 SGDLS and CDR2 YYNGEE. The CDR3 sequence: CASSSAGAVNEQFF. The CDR3 coding sequence is TGTGCCAGCAGTTCTGCGGGGGCAGTCAATGAGCAGTTCTTC.

The chain combines TRBV6-5 with TRBJ1-2; D remains unclear. This CDR3 comprises 14 residues. With 6 bases removed from V and 4 bases from J, the gap between germline ends came to 15 bases. Per the germline V gene, CDR1 is MNHEY and CDR2 is SVGAGI. The CDR3 region is CASRQSRVPYGYTF. The CDR3 coding sequence is TGTGCCAGCAGGCAAAGCCGCGTTCCCTATGGCTACACCTTC.

A word on this clone: The identical CDR3 is also encoded by other nucleotide sequences in the sample. The chain has TRBV2 and TRBJ1-1; no firm D call. Trimming took 8 bases from V and 3 from J, leaving 13 bases between them. This CDR3 contains 13 residues. Germline V lookup: CDR1 SNHLY, CDR2 FYNNEI. This CDR3 is CASSPTGDTEAFF. The CDR3 DNA reads TGTGCCAGCTCGCCCACCGGGGACACTGAAGCTTTCTTT.

CDR3 sequence reads: CASRRQGAYGYTF. The CDR3 DNA is TGTGCCAGCAGGCGACAGGGAGCCTATGGCTACACCTTC. V is TRBV6-5 and J is TRBJ1-2, with 7 bases that match TRBD1. The CDR3 loop spans 13 amino acids. CDR1 MNHEY and CDR2 SVGAGI come from the germline V gene. V dropped 6 bases and J dropped 4; count of bases not matched to a gene: 5.

The chain uses TRBV13 and TRBJ1-6, with TRBD1 identical over 9 bases. Germline V gene data show CDR1 as PRHDT and CDR2 as FYEKMQ (reference sequence). With 5 bases clipped from V and 6 bases from J, the junction kept 5 bases outside the gene matches. The CDR3 length is 15 residues. For the CDR3, the DNA is TGTGCCAGCAGCCCGCGGGACAGGGTTAATTCACCCCTCCACTTT. Amino acids: CASSPRDRVNSPLHF.

The rearrangement links TRBV6-4 to TRBJ2-3; a weak D match, TRBD2 (6 bases). V lost 5 bases, J lost 4 bases, and 13 bases lay in between. This CDR3 spans 14 amino acids. Germline loops: CDR1 MRHNA, CDR2 SNTAGT. CDR3 sequence (DNA): TGTGCCAGCAGTTTGGGGGGAATTGCAGATACGCAGTATTTT. Translating it yields CASSLGGIADTQYF.

This clone was found a few times. The CDR3 sequence is CASSLLAGANEQFF. The CDR3 DNA follows: TGCGCCAGCAGCTTGCTGGCCGGAGCGAATGAGCAGTTCTTC. The V call is TRBV5-1, the J call TRBJ2-1; D is uncertain. Germline CDR1 and CDR2: SGHRS and YFSETQ. The germline V and J ends were trimmed by 1 base and 7 bases, with 12 bases remaining between them. This CDR3 is built from 14 residues.

The chain employs TRBV2 and TRBJ2-7; D may correspond to TRBD1 or TRBD2 (5 bases each). The CDR3 has 13 amino acids. The germline V gene encodes CDR1 SNHLY and CDR2 FYNNEI. Trimming pared 5 bases from V and 2 bases from J, leaving 10 bases between. The CDR3, as DNA: TGTGCCAGCAGTCGGGACGGTCCCTACGAGCAGTACTTC. Amino acid sequence: CASSRDGPYEQYF.

V is TRBV5-1 and J is TRBJ1-1; 7 bases fit TRBD1. Germline CDR1 and CDR2: SGHRS and YFSETQ. Germline trimming cut 0 bases from V and 2 bases from J; bases unmatched to any gene: 4. CDR3 length equals 15 residues. CDR3 protein: CASSLDVGGNTEAFF. The CDR3 DNA follows: TGCGCCAGCAGCTTGGATGTAGGGGGCAACACTGAAGCTTTCTTT.

The gene calls are TRBV5-1 and TRBJ2-5; TRBD1 matches at 8 bases. Germline CDR1 SGHRS, CDR2 YFSETQ. The CDR3 is 15 residues long. J gave up 5 bases and V 1 base, and 7 bases lay outside the gene matches. The CDR3 protein is CASSLPGGAYETQYF. The CDR3 nucleotides are TGCGCCAGCAGCTTGCCAGGGGGCGCCTATGAGACCCAGTACTTC.